The 18 T cell receptor beta chains reported below all come from one sample, sequenced in a study of identical twins. One entry per CDR3 protein results from TCRdb running MiXCR on the 5' RACE reads. The table has about 520,000 distinct CDR3 sequences, roughly a fifth seen once. These data were also filed under a second study, of T cells expressing NK-cell markers.

What was sequenced was CD4+ T cells sorted from blood. The receptors shown here come from a woman between 18 and 29 years old in good health.

This clonotype was counted a few times. The chain combines TRBV9 with TRBJ1-2; a weak D match, TRBD1 (5 bases). Germline CDR1 and CDR2: SGDLS and YYNGEE. The CDR3 spans 14 residues. V was trimmed by 2 bases and J by 0 bases, leaving 8 bases between them. DNA for the CDR3: TGTGCCAGCAGCGTGCAGGGTACTAACTATGGCTACACCTTC. Translated, it gives CASSVQGTNYGYTF.

This clonotype was detected only a few times. The rearrangement uses TRBV7-9 and TRBJ1-1; D ambiguous. CDR3 length equals 13 residues. The V gene lost 5 bases and the J gene lost 1 base, with 8 bases spanning the gap. The germline V gene has CDR1 SEHNR and CDR2 FQNEAQ (reference sequence). CDR3 sequence (DNA): TGTGCCAGCAGCAAGGACGCGAACACTGAAGCTTTCTTT. Translation: CASSKDANTEAFF.

This clonotype came up a few times. This sequence joins TRBV11-2 and TRBJ2-1, with TRBD2 as a possible D gene (6 bases). V was pared by 0 bases and J by 16 bases, with 13 bases between. The germline CDR1 and CDR2 sequences are SGHAT and FQNNGV. The CDR3 loop spans 12 amino acids. The CDR3 DNA sequence: TGTGCCAGCAGCTTAGACAGAGGGGACTCTTTCTTC. Residues: CASSLDRGDSFF.

The chain combines TRBV4-3 with TRBJ1-2; D gene ambiguous. The CDR3 extends over 17 amino acids. Germline CDR1 and CDR2: LGHNA and YSLEER. V dropped 1 base and J dropped 2 bases, with 17 bases sitting between them. CDR3 residues: CASSQVYPAEANYGYTF. In DNA form, the CDR3 reads TGCGCCAGCAGCCAAGTATATCCCGCGGAGGCGAACTATGGCTACACCTTC.

The CDR3 sequence: CASSNIGQETQYF. The CDR3 coding sequence is TGTGCCAGCAGCAATATAGGGCAAGAGACCCAGTACTTC. J is TRBJ2-5 and V is TRBV12-3 or TRBV12-4; D call uncertain. The ends were cut back, 6 bases at V and 2 bases at J, with 10 bases in the middle. The CDR3 covers 13 residues.

This clonotype turned up a few times. J is TRBJ1-4 and V is TRBV7-9; D gene ambiguous. The ends were cut back, 6 bases at V and 8 bases at J, with 19 bases in the middle. Per the germline V gene, CDR1 is SEHNR and CDR2 is FQNEAQ (reference sequence). The CDR3 spans 15 residues. Here the CDR3 reads CASRPDVPRGEKLFF. In DNA, the CDR3 is TGTGCCAGCAGGCCCGACGTCCCAAGAGGGGAAAAACTGTTTTTT.

This clonotype was counted a few times. The chain is built from TRBV6-1 and TRBJ2-4; 8 bases match TRBD2. After removal of 7 bases from V and 6 bases from J, the junction contained 11 bases not matched to a gene. The CDR3 loop spans 15 amino acids. CDR1 MNHNS and CDR2 SASEGT come from the germline V gene. CDR3 nucleotide sequence: TGTGCCAGCACCCCGGTTAGCGGGACATCAAACATTCAGTACTTC. Protein sequence: CASTPVSGTSNIQYF.

The chain is built from TRBV29-1 and TRBJ1-2, with no clear D. V gave up 6 bases and J gave up 3 bases, with 11 bases separating them. Germline CDR1 SQVTM, CDR2 ANQGSEA. CDR3 length: 12 residues. Here the CDR3 reads CSVLQPDYGYTF. CDR3 DNA sequence: TGCAGCGTACTGCAGCCGGACTATGGCTACACCTTC.

This clonotype was seen more than once but under ten times. The rearrangement links TRBV12-3 or TRBV12-4 to TRBJ2-2; tentative D call: TRBD2 (5 bases). The CDR3 runs to 15 residues. Trimming left V 6 bases short and J 5 bases short, with 16 bases between. CDR3 protein: CASSPPRVATGELFF. The CDR3 region has the DNA TGTGCCAGCAGCCCGCCTAGAGTAGCGACCGGGGAGCTGTTTTTT.

The chain has TRBV5-5 and TRBJ1-1; tentatively, D is TRBD1 (5 bases). V was shortened by 1 base and J by 4 bases, with 11 bases between the two germline ends. CDR1 is SGHKS, CDR2 YYEKEE, per germline (reference sequence). This CDR3 spans 14 amino acids. The CDR3 is CASSLPGGSTEAFF. The CDR3 DNA reads TGTGCCAGCAGCTTGCCGGGGGGTAGCACTGAAGCTTTCTTT.

This clonotype was seen a few times. The chain couples TRBV20-1 to TRBJ1-1; TRBD1 aligns across 9 bases. V was clipped by 5 bases and J by 5 bases; unmatched bases: 6. CDR3 length equals 13 residues. Per the germline V gene, CDR1 is DFQATT and CDR2 is SNEGSKA (reference sequence). In DNA, the CDR3 is TGCAGTGCTTGGACAGGGGCGTTAACTGAAGCTTTCTTT. Translated: CSAWTGALTEAFF.

This clonotype has only a few counts. This rearrangement joins TRBV11-2 to TRBJ2-7; 10 bases are shared with TRBD2. Germline V lookup: CDR1 SGHAT, CDR2 FQNNGV. V was pared by 4 bases and J by 4 bases, with 13 bases of the junction left unmatched. The CDR3 loop spans 17 amino acids. The CDR3 region is CASSSPRGASGSYEQYF. The CDR3 DNA is TGTGCCAGCAGCTCCCCCCGGGGGGCTAGCGGGAGTTACGAGCAGTACTTC.

This sequence joins TRBV11-3 and TRBJ2-3; 7 nucleotides match TRBD1. The CDR3 has 15 residues. CDR1 SGHNT and CDR2 YENEEA come from the germline V gene. V was pared by 5 bases and J by 3 bases, with 8 bases of the junction left unmatched. Here the CDR3 DNA reads TGTGCCAGCAGCACCGGGACAGTAAGGACAGATACGCAGTATTTT. It specifies CASSTGTVRTDTQYF. Drawing the rest from reference TRBV11-3 and TRBJ2-3, the complete variable domain is EAGVVQSPRYKIIEKKQPVAFWCNPISGHNTLYWYLQNLGQGPELLIRYENEEAVDDSQLPKDRFSAERLKGVDSTLKIQPAELGDSAVYLCASSTGTVRTDTQYFGPGTRLTVL.

This clonotype was seen a few times. The chain links TRBV5-1 to TRBJ2-4; 7 nucleotides line up with TRBD1. V shed 3 bases, J shed 0 bases, and the junction held 3 bases outside the gene matches. The CDR3 is 15 amino acids. Germline assignment: CDR1 SGHRS and CDR2 YFSETQ. The CDR3 loop is CASSWDSPAKNIQYF. CDR3 coding DNA: TGCGCCAGCAGCTGGGACAGCCCAGCCAAAAACATTCAGTACTTC.

The J gene is TRBJ1-5, the V gene TRBV29-1; the D is unclear. Germline CDR1 and CDR2: SQVTM and ANQGSEA. The CDR3 consists of 9 residues. DNA of the CDR3: TGCATCGAAAATCAGCCCCAGCATTTT. It specifies CIENQPQHF.

The V call is TRBV7-2, the J call TRBJ1-2; weak D call: TRBD1 (6 bases). Germline V lookup: CDR1 SGHTA, CDR2 FQGNSA. The germline V and J ends were trimmed by 5 bases and 2 bases, with 15 bases remaining between them. The CDR3 consists of 15 residues. CDR3 amino acids: CASSQFRGGNYGYTF. The CDR3 nucleotides are TGTGCCAGCAGCCAGTTTCGGGGGGGCAACTATGGCTACACCTTC. Together with reference TRBV7-2 and TRBJ1-2, the CDR3 gives the full variable domain: GAGVSQSPSNKVTEKGKDVELRCDPISGHTALYWYRQSLGQGLEFLIYFQGNSAPDKSGLPSDRFSAERTGGSVSTLTIQRTQQEDSAVYLCASSQFRGGNYGYTFGSGTRLTVV.

V gene TRBV12-3 or TRBV12-4 combines with J gene TRBJ2-2, with 11 bases matching TRBD2. Unmatched junction bases numbered 10, after V lost 6 bases and J lost 1 base. The CDR3 sequence is 18 residues long. The CDR3 nucleotides are TGTGCCAGCAGCTCCTCTAGCGGGAGGTCCGAGAACACCGGGGAGCTGTTTTTT. Residues: CASSSSSGRSENTGELFF.

Details on this clonotype: This may stem from a read error, because a much larger clone lies one nucleotide away. J is TRBJ2-3 and V is TRBV15; no clear D gene. V lost 5 bases to trimming and J lost 3 bases, with 12 bases between them. Per the germline V gene, CDR1 is LNHNV and CDR2 is YYDKDF (reference sequence). The CDR3 spans 14 residues. The CDR3 here is CATSYGHKTDTQYF. The CDR3 nucleotides are TGTGCCACCAGCTACGGGCACAAAACAGATACGCAGTATTTT.